Listed here is a single T cell receptor (beta chain). No antigen is known for it. Running of the v3.0 immunoSEQ assay took place at survey level. The method was immunoSEQ multiplex PCR; TCRdb's version includes in-frame clones alone and lacks a portion of them. The table records about 27,000 clones, 65% to 85% of them present only once. Per germline, CDR1 SGHRS and CDR2 YFSETQ. The CDR3 is 15 amino acids. V gave up 2 bases and J gave up 4 bases; unmatched junction bases: 6. These data come from a study of long-term antiretroviral therapy in people with HIV. Points from the study as a whole: Repertoires in HIV (unlike those of controls) had narrower CDR3 length ranges. Dominant in the repertoire at all time points were clones expanded before ART. Documentation of ART adherence, viral resistance or therapy changes was absent.

The receptor comes from a man aged 40-55 years with HIV. The chain joins TRBV5-1 to TRBJ2-3; 8 bases line up with TRBD1. The sample here was unsorted PBMCs, taken 3 years after starting antiretroviral therapy. DNA of the CDR3: TGCGCCAGCAGCTTAGGACAGGGTTTTGCAGATACGCAGTATTTT. It yields the protein CASSLGQGFADTQYF.